This is a list of T cell receptor beta chains from one sample in a study of blood T cell repertoires in COVID-19. Assay used: immunoSEQ multiplex PCR; TCRdb lists only in-frame clones, some missing. The sample holds about 160,000 clones; over 75% are singletons and the top ten take around 3%. Sequences were obtained from peripheral blood. These receptors were taken from a man between 65 and 80 years old with acute or convalescent COVID-19. CDR3s leave out the opening cysteine and the closing phenylalanine or tryptophan. Fields, in order: V gene, J gene, CDR3 protein.

v_gene: TRBV7-8
j_gene: TRBJ1-1
CDR3aa: ASSPKQGAHTEAF

v_gene: TRBV12-5
j_gene: TRBJ2-3
CDR3aa: ASQRGSADTQY

v_gene: TRBV3-1/TRBV3-2
j_gene: TRBJ2-7
CDR3aa: ASSVTSSYEQY

v_gene: TRBV9
j_gene: TRBJ1-3
CDR3aa: ASRTAGNTIY

v_gene: TRBV2
j_gene: TRBJ1-1
CDR3aa: AAGTVNTEAF

v_gene: TRBV5-6
j_gene: TRBJ2-6
CDR3aa: ASSLIGTPSSGANVLT

v_gene: TRBV5-3
j_gene: TRBJ2-4
CDR3aa: ARRQDPVLAKNIQY

v_gene: TRBV12-3/TRBV12-4
j_gene: TRBJ2-7
CDR3aa: ASTWDRSYEQY

v_gene: TRBV6-5
j_gene: TRBJ2-1
CDR3aa: ASTRFGSDNEQF

v_gene: TRBV5-1
j_gene: TRBJ2-2
CDR3aa: ASSLAESGELF

v_gene: TRBV19
j_gene: TRBJ1-1
CDR3aa: ASNVGGARNTEAF

v_gene: TRBV28
j_gene: TRBJ2-1
CDR3aa: ASSSSGSSRYNEQF

v_gene: TRBV6-1
j_gene: TRBJ2-7
CDR3aa: ASSEPDRELAYEQY

v_gene: TRBV6-5
j_gene: TRBJ1-2
CDR3aa: ASRETGVDYGYT